The entry below gives a single T cell receptor (beta chain) sequence along with its context. These data belong to a study of Tregs in tolerant kidney transplant recipients. Related graft donors supplied nonmyeloablative bone marrow transplants, and mixed chimerism was transient. Profiling relied on immunoSEQ multiplex PCR, and the TCRdb table lists in-frame clones only, not all of them. The sample shows 50,000 to 65,000 clones, about 89% of them seen only once. The TCR comes from a human patient who received a combined kidney and bone marrow transplant. The graft donor may be the source of some T cells. Sequencing used CD4+ T cells from blood (PBMCs), obtained 6 months after the transplant.

The DNA for the CDR3 is TGCGCCAGCAGTGAGTCTACCATACCGCGGAACACTGAAGCTTTCTTT. Translating it yields CASSESTIPRNTEAFF. The chain couples TRBV10-1 to TRBJ1-1; D remains ambiguous. CDR1 WNHNN and CDR2 SYGVQD come from the germline V gene (reference sequence). CDR3 length: 16 residues. With 0 bases removed from V and 1 base from J, the gap between germline ends came to 12 bases.